This T cell receptor beta chain was captured in a study of T cell changes during pregnancy in multiple sclerosis. Germline V lookup: CDR1 SEHNR, CDR2 FQNEAQ (reference sequence). This CDR3 spans 11 amino acids. With 10 bases removed from V and 6 bases from J, the gap between germline ends came to 10 bases. Libraries were prepared by immunoSEQ multiplex PCR; TCRdb keeps only in-frame clonotypes and omits some of them. The table has some 22,000 clones, under 90% seen once; the top ten hold roughly 7.6%. This TCR was recovered from a female donor with multiple sclerosis, enrolled in a pregnancy study. The source material was CD8+ T cells from peripheral blood mononuclear cells, sampled before pregnancy. V gene TRBV7-9 combines with J gene TRBJ1-3; D uncertain. The CDR3 bases are TGTGCCACCTTAACTGTAAACACCATATATTTT. Amino acids: CATLTVNTIYF.